The next 21 T cell receptor beta chains were all read from a single sample in a study of blood T cells in healthy people across ages. Together with a sample-barcoded 5' primer, a J-beta primer mix was included in a second PCR lasting about 6 to 11 cycles. TCRdb called the 5' RACE reads again in MiXCR, with one record for every CDR3 protein. The sample has over 1,300,000 distinct CDR3 sequences, approximately 60% seen once. Sequenced: blood. The receptors shown here come from a man in his late teens or twenties in good health.

The chain carries TRBV2 and TRBJ2-7, with 14 nucleotides matching TRBD2. The CDR3 length is 15 residues. Germline trimming cut 5 bases from V and 5 bases from J; bases unmatched to any gene: 5. In germline, CDR1 is SNHLY, CDR2 FYNNEI. The CDR3 coding sequence is TGTGCCAGCAGTTCGACTAGCGGGAGGGCCGACGAGCAGTACTTC. As protein: CASSSTSGRADEQYF.

The chain links TRBV4-1 to TRBJ2-4, with D perhaps TRBD2 (5 bases). The J call is uncertain, as TRBJ2-7 better fits the DNA end. The germline V gene encodes CDR1 MGHRA and CDR2 YSYEKL. This CDR3 comprises 14 residues. This CDR3 is CASSQTSLAYEQYF. CDR3 DNA sequence: TGCGCCAGCAGCCAAACATCCCTAGCTTACGAGCAGTACTTC.

The chain joins TRBV11-2 to TRBJ2-7; D may be TRBD2 (6 bases). V was pared by 2 bases and J by 6 bases, with 20 bases between. CDR1 and CDR2 from the germline V gene are SGHAT and FQNNGV. The CDR3 is 16 amino acids. The CDR3 reads CASSLKIELGGCEQYF. The CDR3 DNA follows: TGTGCCAGCAGCTTAAAGATCGAGTTGGGAGGTTGCGAGCAGTACTTC. Variable domain in full (rest from reference TRBV11-2 and TRBJ2-7): EAGVAQSPRYKIIEKRQSVAFWCNPISGHATLYWYQQILGQGPKLLIQFQNNGVVDDSQLPKDRFSAERLKGVDSTLKIQPAKLEDSAVYLCASSLKIELGGCEQYFGPGTRLTVT.

The chain is built from TRBV28 and TRBJ2-4, with 8 bases aligning to TRBD1. TRBJ2-7 explains the end of the DNA better; the J call may be wrong. Per the germline V gene, CDR1 is MDHEN and CDR2 is SYDVKM. The CDR3 runs 14 residues. CDR3 region: CASSPRQGYYEQYF. The CDR3 DNA sequence: TGTGCCAGCAGTCCAAGACAGGGGTACTACGAGCAGTACTTC.

A few counts support this clonotype. The chain couples TRBV7-2 to TRBJ2-5, with TRBD2 identical over 8 bases. The tail of the sequence fits TRBJ2-7 better, so the J call may be wrong. Germline V gives CDR1 SGHTA, CDR2 FQGNSA. CDR3 length equals 14 residues. CDR3 in amino acids: CASSPGLANYEQYF. Written as DNA, the CDR3 is TGTGCCAGCAGTCCTGGACTAGCCAATTACGAGCAGTACTTC.

In this sample, this clonotype turned up a few times. V and J are TRBV20-1 and TRBJ2-5; D may match TRBD1 or TRBD2 (5 bases each). There are 13 residues in the CDR3. Trimming pared 4 bases from V and 11 bases from J, leaving 20 bases between. Germline values: CDR1 DFQATT, CDR2 SNEGSKA (reference sequence). The CDR3: CSAKLQGAREQYF. The DNA of the CDR3 is TGCAGTGCTAAGCTGCAGGGAGCGAGGGAGCAGTACTTC.

This clonotype was counted between two and nine times. CDR3 DNA sequence: TGTGCCAGCAGCCCCCCAAATTGGGGGGCAGAAGCTTTCTTT. This translates into CASSPPNWGAEAFF. The rearrangement joins TRBV6-2 or TRBV6-3 to TRBJ1-1; TRBD1 is a possible D gene (6 bases). V was pared by 6 bases and J by 8 bases, with 19 bases between. This CDR3 contains 14 residues. Per the germline V gene, CDR1 is MNHEY and CDR2 is SVGEGT.

The chain recombines TRBV13 with TRBJ2-5, with 8 positions matching TRBD1. The last part of the DNA fits TRBJ2-7 better; the J call may be wrong. Looked up from germline, CDR1 is PRHDT and CDR2 is FYEKMQ (reference sequence). The CDR3 has 16 amino acids. The CDR3 reads CASSLGLRQGAHEQYF. The CDR3 nucleotides read TGTGCCAGCAGCTTAGGCCTCCGGCAGGGGGCACACGAGCAGTACTTC.

The chain has TRBV4-1 and TRBJ2-5, with 9 bases that match TRBD1. J was trimmed by 11 bases and V by 4 bases; bases with no gene match: 17. This CDR3 has 16 amino acids. Germline V gene data show CDR1 as MGHRA and CDR2 as YSYEKL. CDR3 coding DNA: TGCGCCAGCAGCCCTTATTACGGGACAGGGTCATATGAGCAGTACTTC. Translated: CASSPYYGTGSYEQYF.

V is TRBV27 and J is TRBJ1-1, with no clear D. The CDR3 has 15 residues. The germline V gene encodes CDR1 MNHEY and CDR2 SMNVEV (reference sequence). V was trimmed by 6 bases and J by 3 bases, leaving 17 bases between them. CDR3 sequence reads: CASRAPQLGYTEAFF. CDR3 DNA: TGTGCCAGCAGAGCCCCCCAACTTGGGTACACTGAAGCTTTCTTT.

The CDR3 DNA sequence: TGTGCCAGCAGCTTCTACGGGACTAGCGGGAAGAATGAGCAGTTCTTC. This sequence encodes CASSFYGTSGKNEQFF. The chain has TRBV14 and TRBJ2-1; 13 bases are a match to TRBD2. CDR1 is SGHDN, CDR2 FVKESK, per germline. The CDR3 extends over 16 amino acids. V shed 5 bases and J 7 bases; nucleotides not matched to a gene: 8.

This clonotype was observed a handful of times. This sequence joins TRBV20-1 and TRBJ2-7, with 7 bases that match TRBD1. The CDR3 sequence is 13 residues long. Germline lookup yields CDR1 DFQATT and CDR2 SNEGSKA (reference sequence). V was pared by 3 bases and J by 4 bases, with 6 bases of the junction left unmatched. The CDR3 reads CSARGRGLYEQYF. CDR3 nucleotides: TGCAGTGCTAGGGGCAGGGGGTTGTACGAGCAGTACTTC.

The chain carries TRBV4-1 and TRBJ1-2, with TRBD1 matching over 7 bases. Germline CDR1 and CDR2: MGHRA and YSYEKL. V trimming: 0 bases; J trimming: 8 bases; junction bases outside the gene matches: 12. The CDR3 extends over 16 amino acids. The CDR3 is CASSQESLGTADGYTF. The CDR3 DNA is TGCGCCAGCAGCCAAGAATCGCTCGGGACAGCCGACGGCTACACCTTC.

The V gene is TRBV24-1, the J gene TRBJ2-1; TRBD2 agrees at 8 bases. CDR3 length equals 13 residues. The germline CDR1 and CDR2 sequences are KGHDR and SFDVKD. V shed 1 base and J 8 bases; nucleotides not matched to a gene: 0. CDR3 nucleotide sequence: TGTGCCACCAGTGATTTAGCGGGAGATGAGCAGTTCTTC. As protein: CATSDLAGDEQFF.

The chain uses TRBV14 and TRBJ2-1; 7 bases fit TRBD2. With 8 bases clipped from V and 6 bases from J, the junction kept 7 bases outside the gene matches. The CDR3 loop spans 13 amino acids. The V gene's germline CDR1 is SGHDN and CDR2 FVKESK. CDR3 sequence (DNA): TGTGCCAGCCAGGCCTCTAGCGGCAATGAGCAGTTCTTC. The encoded protein is CASQASSGNEQFF.

The CDR3 nucleotides read TGCAGTGCTAGCGGTCCTACCACAGATACGCAGTATTTT. Its protein product is CSASGPTTDTQYF. V is TRBV20-1 and J is TRBJ2-3; no definite D call. In germline, CDR1 is DFQATT, CDR2 SNEGSKA (reference sequence). The CDR3 spans 13 residues. With 3 bases removed from V and 2 bases from J, the gap between germline ends came to 9 bases.

The table lists this clonotype with a count of one. V usage is TRBV10-3 and J usage is TRBJ2-4; 7 bases are shared with TRBD1. The J call is uncertain, as TRBJ2-7 better fits the DNA end. The CDR3 is 13 residues long. Looked up from germline, CDR1 is ENHRY and CDR2 is SYGVKD. CDR3 residues: CAIYDGQVYEQYF. Here the CDR3 DNA reads TGTGCCATTTATGACGGACAGGTCTACGAGCAGTACTTC.

This rearrangement joins TRBV15 to TRBJ2-1; 9 nucleotides line up with TRBD1. V trimming: 3 bases; J trimming: 4 bases; junction bases outside the gene matches: 4. The CDR3 spans 15 residues. The germline CDR1 and CDR2 sequences are LNHNV and YYDKDF (reference sequence). The CDR3: CATSRDRGRYNEQFF. CDR3 in DNA: TGTGCCACCAGCAGGGACAGGGGCCGGTACAATGAGCAGTTCTTC.

V and J are TRBV5-4 and TRBJ2-1, with 9 bases that match TRBD1. Germline CDR1 SGHNT, CDR2 YYREEE (reference sequence). The CDR3 runs 15 residues. The J segment lost 1 base and the V segment lost 5 bases, leaving 4 bases of the junction unmatched. CDR3 DNA: TGTGCCAGCAGGATACAGGGGGCTTCCTACAATGAGCAGTTCTTC. Encoded protein: CASRIQGASYNEQFF.

The genes are TRBV28 and TRBJ2-5; D is undetermined. Germline CDR1 reads MDHEN; CDR2 reads SYDVKM. The V end lost 6 bases, the J end lost 2 bases, and 10 bases lay between the germline ends. The CDR3 runs to 13 residues. CDR3 amino acids: CASRVSSQETQYF. CDR3 in DNA: TGTGCCAGCAGGGTGTCCTCACAAGAGACCCAGTACTTC.

The V call is TRBV6-1, the J call TRBJ2-1; tentative D call: TRBD2 (6 bases). V shed 3 bases and J shed 6 bases, with 12 bases lying between them. Germline V gene lookup returns CDR1 MNHNS and CDR2 SASEGT. This CDR3 is 14 amino acids long. The CDR3 reads CASSDIPGVNEQFF. DNA for the CDR3: TGTGCCAGCAGTGATATCCCGGGGGTCAATGAGCAGTTCTTC.